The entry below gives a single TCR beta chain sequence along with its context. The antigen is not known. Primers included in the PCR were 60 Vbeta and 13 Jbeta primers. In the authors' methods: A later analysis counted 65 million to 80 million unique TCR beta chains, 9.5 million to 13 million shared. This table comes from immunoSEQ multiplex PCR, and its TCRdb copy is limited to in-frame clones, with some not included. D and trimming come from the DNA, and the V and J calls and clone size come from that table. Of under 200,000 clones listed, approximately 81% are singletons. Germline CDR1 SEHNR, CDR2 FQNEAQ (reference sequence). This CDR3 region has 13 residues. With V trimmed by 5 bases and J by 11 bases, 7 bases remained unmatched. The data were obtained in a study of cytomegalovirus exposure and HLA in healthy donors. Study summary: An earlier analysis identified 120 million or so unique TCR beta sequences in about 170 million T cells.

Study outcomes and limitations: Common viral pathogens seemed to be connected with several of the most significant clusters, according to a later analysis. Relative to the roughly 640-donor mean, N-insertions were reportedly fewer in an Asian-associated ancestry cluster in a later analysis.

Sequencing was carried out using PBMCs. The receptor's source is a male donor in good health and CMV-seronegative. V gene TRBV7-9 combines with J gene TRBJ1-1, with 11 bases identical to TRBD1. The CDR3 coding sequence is TGTGCCAGCAGCCGGACAGGGGGCATGGACGCTTTCTTT. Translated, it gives CASSRTGGMDAFF. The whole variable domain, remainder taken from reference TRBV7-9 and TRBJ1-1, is DTGVSQNPRHKITKRGQNVTFRCDPISEHNRLYWYRQTLGQGPEFLTYFQNEAQLEKSRLLSDRFSAERPKGSFSTLEIQRTEQGDSAMYLCASSRTGGMDAFFGQGTRLTVV.